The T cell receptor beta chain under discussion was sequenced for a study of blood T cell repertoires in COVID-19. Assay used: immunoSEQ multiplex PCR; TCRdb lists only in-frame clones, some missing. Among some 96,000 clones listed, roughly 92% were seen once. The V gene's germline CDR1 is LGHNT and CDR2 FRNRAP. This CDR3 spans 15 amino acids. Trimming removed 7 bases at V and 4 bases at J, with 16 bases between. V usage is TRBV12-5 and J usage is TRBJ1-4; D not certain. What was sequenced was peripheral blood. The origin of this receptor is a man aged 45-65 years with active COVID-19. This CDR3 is CASAGGPPLNEKLFF. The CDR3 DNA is TGTGCTAGTGCCGGAGGACCCCCTCTTAATGAAAAACTGTTTTTT.